This T cell receptor (beta chain) was obtained from a study of technical replicates of blood from several donors. The data were produced by immunoSEQ multiplex PCR, yet TCRdb's version contains in-frame clones alone and is incomplete. Of under 90,000 clones in the sample, 93% were seen once. Looked up from germline, CDR1 is SGHAT and CDR2 is FQNNGV. The CDR3 is made up of 16 amino acids. V dropped 5 bases and J dropped 0; count of bases not matched to a gene: 10. The V call is TRBV11-2, the J call TRBJ2-7, with TRBD1 matching over 7 bases. The receptor comes from a human donor in good health. The sequencing input was T cells isolated from PBMCs. In nucleotides, the CDR3 is TGTGCCAGCAGCACTCAACAGGGGCGATACTCCTACGAGCAGTACTTC. Amino acids: CASSTQQGRYSYEQYF.